Sequencing of this T cell receptor (beta chain) was carried out in a study of cytomegalovirus exposure and HLA in healthy donors. Study-wide points: The classifier reportedly diagnosed cytomegalovirus status with high sensitivity and specificity. CMV antigen specificity of a few CMV-associated chains was confirmed in vitro. Within the 120 or so validation repertoires, first-cohort TCR clusters tended to co-occur, according to a later analysis.

The CDR3 loop spans 12 amino acids. CDR1 is MNHNS and CDR2 is SASEGT in the germline V gene. The ends were cut back, 7 bases at V and 7 bases at J, with 14 bases in the middle. The method was immunoSEQ multiplex PCR; TCRdb's version includes in-frame clones alone and lacks a portion of them. The table lists fewer than 100,000 clones, approximately 91% of them singletons. Turning to this clone: Its antigen is currently unknown.

The rearrangement joins TRBV6-1 to TRBJ2-7; perhaps TRBD2 as D (5 bases). This TCR came from a man aged 25 to 40 in good health and CMV-seronegative. Input material: PBMCs. The CDR3 loop reads CASNLRTGEQYF. The CDR3 DNA follows: TGTGCCAGCAACCTAAGGACGGGAGAGCAGTACTTC.